This TCR beta chain was obtained from a study of tumor-infiltrating lymphocytes in primary liver carcinoma. Regarding the study as a whole: Between tumor regions, pairs overlapped more than tumor-adjacent and tumor-blood pairs did.

Germline CDR1 MNHEY, CDR2 SVGEGT. The CDR3 spans 14 residues. As concerns this clonotype: Its antigen is unidentified. Relative to the germline gene, one junction end is altered; a read error may explain this.

TCR beta cDNA was reverse-transcribed from 500 to 550 ng of total RNA. The reaction used a constant-region primer and ProtoScript II reverse transcriptase. Libraries for TCR beta were built through three nested multiplex PCR rounds, which together made up a slightly modified ARM-PCR procedure. Forward primers for TRBV1-TRBV30 and a C-beta reverse primer served the first two PCR rounds, at about 9 cycles each. TCRdb itself ran the multiplex PCR reads through MiXCR, one entry per CDR3 protein. The data contain fewer than 250,000 distinct CDR3 sequences, over 80% of them seen just once; the ten biggest clones take up about a sixth. The source material, 20-30 mg of unsorted bulk tissue, was used to co-extract RNA and DNA. Resecting the tumor surgically was how the patients' primary liver carcinoma was treated. Chronic HBV infection was present in the patients, who were treatment-naive. Over 85% of the cells were viable tumor cells in every tumor sample.

This receptor was identified in a man in his forties with primary liver carcinoma and hepatitis B virus infection. Sequenced material: tumor tissue from primary liver carcinoma. The rearrangement uses TRBV6-2 or TRBV6-3 and TRBJ2-1, with D unresolved. The CDR3 protein is CASSYPIVGNEPFF. The CDR3 DNA sequence: TGTGCCAGCAGTTACCCCATAGTGGGAAATGAGCCGTTCTTC.